This paragraph covers one T cell receptor (beta chain) sequence. This clonotype has more than one count but fewer than ten. The target of this receptor is not known. No base qualities exist here, and no much larger clone lies one base off it. Systemically healthy Caucasian individuals from Russia, around 38 in total and aged about 6 to 95 years, were included as donors. About 9.1 milliliters of peripheral blood were collected from each donor into EDTA-treated Vacutainer tubes. Ficoll-Paque density-gradient centrifugation was used to isolate PBMCs, with at least 6.5 million obtained per sample. Total RNA, at least 5.5 micrograms per sample, was extracted from PBMCs with Trizol reagent. Naive CD45RAhigh/CD27high T cell percentages were measured by flow cytometry on a PBMC aliquot from every donor. This sample stems from a study of blood T cells in healthy people across ages (dated by TCRdb to about 2015). In the study overall: In model experiments, roughly one uniquely barcoded TCR beta cDNA molecule per two T cells was captured by template switching. Using deep sequencing normalized with unique cDNA molecular identifiers, the study measured how TCR beta repertoire diversity changes with age. Four age groups were formed from the donors: young (average about 15 years), middle-aged (just under 40), aged (roughly 56) and long-lived (approximately 80). Donors of different ages were randomly distributed across sequencing lanes to avoid experimental bias. Using the same blood draw, the study looked at two additional independent replicas of 1 million unique cDNA reads for two donors, one aged 18 to 30 and the other aged 80 or older.

Library preparation used 5' RACE. TCRdb names Illumina HiSeq 2500 as the instrument used. A second roughly 6 to 11 cycle PCR used a sample-barcoded 5' primer and a J-beta primer mix. Each TCR beta cDNA molecule received a unique molecular identifier from a template-switch 5' adaptor carrying 12 random nucleotides. Each sample yielded at least 3 million CDR3-containing paired-end reads. The Mint cDNA synthesis kit, primed by a TRBC-specific oligonucleotide, was used to synthesize first-strand cDNA from all RNA. All cDNA was treated with uracil-DNA glycosylase and then went through a first 18-cycle PCR with the universal primers M1SS and BC2_uni_R. The authors' analysis ran thus. Each sample was normalized by randomly selecting 1 million high-quality reads, each carrying a distinct molecular identifier. Instead of being binned into consensus sequences, reads that shared molecular identifiers were thrown out. MiTCR, with a Q25 quality threshold and the strictest error-elimination algorithm, was used for CDR3 identification, clonotype clustering and error correction. A nonparametric unseen species model with Euler transformation was used to estimate lower-bound total TCR beta diversity. The public sequencing data were trimmed at Q25 with fastp and processed into clonotypes with MiXCR by TCRdb, which kept only in-frame beta chains. Each CDR3 protein appears once, grouped with its most common genes and DNA. The V and J calls shown here were made by TCRdb, not taken from the authors' results. The sample contains 590,000 or so distinct CDR3 sequences, about 30% of them found a single time. Around a sixth of the sample is held by the ten biggest clonotypes.

Overall study outcomes, separate from this receptor: Since profiling was done on bulk unsorted PBMCs, naive and antigen-experienced compartments could not be conclusively compared. The percentage of naive T cells measured by flow cytometry correlated strongly with observed TCR beta diversity. Because the CMV infection status of the donors was unknown, age-related changes in expanded clonotypes may potentially have been confounded. The long-lived group showed more naive CD4+ T cells, fewer expanded clones and increased TCR diversity than the aged group, suggesting age selection. Estimates of total diversity from one million sequenced T cells were regarded as lower bounds and underestimates. As age increased, observed TCR beta diversity per million T cells dropped in a roughly linear way, and a significant reduction was already evident by age around 41.

Between the V and J ends, shortened by 9 bases and 1 base respectively, the junction contains 15 bases. The CDR3 covers 14 residues, taking in both the cysteine and the phenylalanine. Of the read, only the CDR3 DNA is kept; its 42 bases are in frame from base 1. Taken from the germline V gene, the CDR1 and CDR2 loops are MNHEY and SVGAGI. Sequenced input: blood. The receptor's source is a woman over 75 in good health. Rearrangement joined TRBV6-5 to TRBJ1-1; the D gene cannot be resolved reliably. The nucleotide sequence is given as TGTGCCAGTAAATGGCGAGGCGCGAACACTGAAGCTTTCTTT. Its translation is CASKWRGANTEAFF.